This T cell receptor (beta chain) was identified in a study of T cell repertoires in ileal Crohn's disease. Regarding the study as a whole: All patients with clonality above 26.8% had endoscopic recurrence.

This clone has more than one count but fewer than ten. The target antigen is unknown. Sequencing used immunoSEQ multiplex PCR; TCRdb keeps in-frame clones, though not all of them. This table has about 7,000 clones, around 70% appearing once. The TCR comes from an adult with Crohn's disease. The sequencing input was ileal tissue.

The CDR3 spells CASTRVPLLRRWNTIYF. The CDR3 region has the DNA TGTGCCAGCACCCGGGTTCCCCTCCTCCGCAGATGGAACACCATATATTTT. The genes are TRBV7-7 and TRBJ1-3; D remains ambiguous. V shed 7 bases and J shed 7 bases, with 26 bases lying between them. This CDR3 is built from 17 residues. Germline V CDR1 and CDR2: SSHAT, FNYEAQ (reference sequence). Combining the CDR3 with reference TRBV7-7 and TRBJ1-3 gives the whole variable domain GAGVSQSPRYKVTKRGQDVTLRCDPISSHATLYWYQQALGQGPEFLTYFNYEAQPDKSGLPSDRFSAERPEGSISTLTIQRTEQRDSAMYRCASTRVPLLRRWNTIYFGEGSWLTVV.